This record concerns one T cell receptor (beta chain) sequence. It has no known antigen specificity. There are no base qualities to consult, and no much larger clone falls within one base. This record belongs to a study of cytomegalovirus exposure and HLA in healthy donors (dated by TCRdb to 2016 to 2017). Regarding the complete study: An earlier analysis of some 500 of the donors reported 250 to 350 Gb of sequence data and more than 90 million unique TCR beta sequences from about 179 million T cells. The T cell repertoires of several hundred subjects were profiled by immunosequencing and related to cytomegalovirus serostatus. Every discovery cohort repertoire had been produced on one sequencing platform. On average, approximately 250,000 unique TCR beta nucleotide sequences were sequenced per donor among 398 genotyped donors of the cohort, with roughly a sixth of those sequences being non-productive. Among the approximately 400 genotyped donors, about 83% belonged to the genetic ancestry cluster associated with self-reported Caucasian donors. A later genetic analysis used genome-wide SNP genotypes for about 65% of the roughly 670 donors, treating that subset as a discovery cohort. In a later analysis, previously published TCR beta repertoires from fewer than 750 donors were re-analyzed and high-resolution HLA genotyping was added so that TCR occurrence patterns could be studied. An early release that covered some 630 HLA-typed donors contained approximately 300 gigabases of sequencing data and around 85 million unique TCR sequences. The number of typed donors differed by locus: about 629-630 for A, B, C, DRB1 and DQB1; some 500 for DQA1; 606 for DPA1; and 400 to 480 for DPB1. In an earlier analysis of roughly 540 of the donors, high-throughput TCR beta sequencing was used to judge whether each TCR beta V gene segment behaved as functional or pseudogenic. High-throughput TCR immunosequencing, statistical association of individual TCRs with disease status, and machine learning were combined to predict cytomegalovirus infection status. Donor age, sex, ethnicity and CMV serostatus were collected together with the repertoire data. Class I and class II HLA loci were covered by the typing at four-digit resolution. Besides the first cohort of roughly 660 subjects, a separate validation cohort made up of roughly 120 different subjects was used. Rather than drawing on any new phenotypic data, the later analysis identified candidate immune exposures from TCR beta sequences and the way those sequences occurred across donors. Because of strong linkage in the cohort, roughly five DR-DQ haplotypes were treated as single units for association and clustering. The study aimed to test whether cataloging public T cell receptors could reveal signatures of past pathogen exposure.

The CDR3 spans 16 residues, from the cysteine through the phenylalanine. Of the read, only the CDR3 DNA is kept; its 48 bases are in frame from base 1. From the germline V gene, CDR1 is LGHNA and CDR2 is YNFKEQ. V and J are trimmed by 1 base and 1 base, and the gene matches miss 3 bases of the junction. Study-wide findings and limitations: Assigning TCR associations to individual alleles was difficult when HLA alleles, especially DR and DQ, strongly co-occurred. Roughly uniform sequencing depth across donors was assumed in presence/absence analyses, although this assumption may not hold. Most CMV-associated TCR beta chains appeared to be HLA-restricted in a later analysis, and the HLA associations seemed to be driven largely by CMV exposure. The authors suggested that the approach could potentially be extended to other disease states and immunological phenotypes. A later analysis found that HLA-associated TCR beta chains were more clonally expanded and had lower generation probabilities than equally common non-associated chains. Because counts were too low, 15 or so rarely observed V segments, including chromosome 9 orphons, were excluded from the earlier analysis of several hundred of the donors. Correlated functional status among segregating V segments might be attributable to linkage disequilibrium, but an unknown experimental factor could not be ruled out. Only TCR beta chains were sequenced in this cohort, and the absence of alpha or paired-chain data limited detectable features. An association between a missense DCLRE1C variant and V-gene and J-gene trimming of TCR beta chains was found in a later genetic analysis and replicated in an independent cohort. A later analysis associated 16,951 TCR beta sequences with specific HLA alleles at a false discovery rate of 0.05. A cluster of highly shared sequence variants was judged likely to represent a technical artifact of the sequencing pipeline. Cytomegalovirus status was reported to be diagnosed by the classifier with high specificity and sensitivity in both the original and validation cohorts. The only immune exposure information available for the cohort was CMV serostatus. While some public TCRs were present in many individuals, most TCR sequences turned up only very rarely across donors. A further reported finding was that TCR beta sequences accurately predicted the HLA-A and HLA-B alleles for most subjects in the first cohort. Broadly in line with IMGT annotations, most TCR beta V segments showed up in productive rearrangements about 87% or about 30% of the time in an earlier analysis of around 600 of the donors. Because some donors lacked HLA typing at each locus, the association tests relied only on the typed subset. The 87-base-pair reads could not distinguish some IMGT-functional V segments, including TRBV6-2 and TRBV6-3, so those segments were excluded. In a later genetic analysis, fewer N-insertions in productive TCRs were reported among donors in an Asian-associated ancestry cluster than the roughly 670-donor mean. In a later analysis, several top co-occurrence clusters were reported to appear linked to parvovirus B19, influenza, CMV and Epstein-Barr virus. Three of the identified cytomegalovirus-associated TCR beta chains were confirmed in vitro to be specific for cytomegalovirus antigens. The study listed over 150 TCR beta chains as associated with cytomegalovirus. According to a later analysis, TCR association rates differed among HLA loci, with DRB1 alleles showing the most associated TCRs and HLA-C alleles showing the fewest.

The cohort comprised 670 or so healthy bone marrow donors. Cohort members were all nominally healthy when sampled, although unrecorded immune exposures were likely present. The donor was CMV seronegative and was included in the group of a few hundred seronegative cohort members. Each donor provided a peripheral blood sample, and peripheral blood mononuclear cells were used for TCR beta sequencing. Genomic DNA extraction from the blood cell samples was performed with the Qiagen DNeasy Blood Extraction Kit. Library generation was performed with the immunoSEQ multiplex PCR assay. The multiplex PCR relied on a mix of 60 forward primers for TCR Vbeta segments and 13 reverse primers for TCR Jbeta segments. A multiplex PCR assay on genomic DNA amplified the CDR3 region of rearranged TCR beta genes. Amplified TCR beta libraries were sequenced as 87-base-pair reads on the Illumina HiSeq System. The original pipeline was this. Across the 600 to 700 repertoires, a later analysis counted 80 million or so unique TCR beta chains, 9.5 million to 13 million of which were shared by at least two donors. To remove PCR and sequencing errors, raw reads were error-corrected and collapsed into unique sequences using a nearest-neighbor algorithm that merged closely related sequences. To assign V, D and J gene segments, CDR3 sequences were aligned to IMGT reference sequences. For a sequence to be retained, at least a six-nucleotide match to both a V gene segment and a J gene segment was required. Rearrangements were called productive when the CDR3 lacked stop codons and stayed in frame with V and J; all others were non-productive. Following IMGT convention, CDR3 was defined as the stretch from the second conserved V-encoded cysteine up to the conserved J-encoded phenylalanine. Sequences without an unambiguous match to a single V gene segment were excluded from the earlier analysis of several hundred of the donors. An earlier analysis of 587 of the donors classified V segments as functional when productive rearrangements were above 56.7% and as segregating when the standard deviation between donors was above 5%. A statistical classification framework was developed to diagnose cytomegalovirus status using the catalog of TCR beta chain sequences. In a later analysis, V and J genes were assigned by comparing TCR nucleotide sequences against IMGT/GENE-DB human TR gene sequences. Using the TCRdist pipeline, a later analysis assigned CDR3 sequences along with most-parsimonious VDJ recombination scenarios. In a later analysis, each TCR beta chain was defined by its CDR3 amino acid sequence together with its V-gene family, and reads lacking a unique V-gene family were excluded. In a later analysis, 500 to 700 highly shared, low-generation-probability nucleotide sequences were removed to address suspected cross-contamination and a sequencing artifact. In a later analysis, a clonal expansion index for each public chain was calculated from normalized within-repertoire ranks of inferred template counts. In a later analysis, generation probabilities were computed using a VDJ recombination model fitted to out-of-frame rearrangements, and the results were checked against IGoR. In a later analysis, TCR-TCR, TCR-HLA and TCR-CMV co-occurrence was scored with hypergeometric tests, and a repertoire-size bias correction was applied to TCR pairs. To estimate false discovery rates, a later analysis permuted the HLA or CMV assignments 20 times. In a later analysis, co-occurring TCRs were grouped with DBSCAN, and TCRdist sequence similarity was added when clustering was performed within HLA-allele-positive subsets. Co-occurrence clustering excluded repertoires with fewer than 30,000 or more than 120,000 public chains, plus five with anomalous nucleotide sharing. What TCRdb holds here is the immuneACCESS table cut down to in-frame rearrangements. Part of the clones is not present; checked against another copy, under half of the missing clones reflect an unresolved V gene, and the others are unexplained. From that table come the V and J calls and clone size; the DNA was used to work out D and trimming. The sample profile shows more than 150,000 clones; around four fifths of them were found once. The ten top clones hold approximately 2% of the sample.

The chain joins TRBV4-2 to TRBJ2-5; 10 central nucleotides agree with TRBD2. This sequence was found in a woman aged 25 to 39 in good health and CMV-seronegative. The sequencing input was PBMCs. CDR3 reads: CASSQVERGGQETQYF. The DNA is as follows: TGTGCCAGCAGCCAAGTTGAGCGGGGGGGCCAAGAGACCCAGTACTTC.